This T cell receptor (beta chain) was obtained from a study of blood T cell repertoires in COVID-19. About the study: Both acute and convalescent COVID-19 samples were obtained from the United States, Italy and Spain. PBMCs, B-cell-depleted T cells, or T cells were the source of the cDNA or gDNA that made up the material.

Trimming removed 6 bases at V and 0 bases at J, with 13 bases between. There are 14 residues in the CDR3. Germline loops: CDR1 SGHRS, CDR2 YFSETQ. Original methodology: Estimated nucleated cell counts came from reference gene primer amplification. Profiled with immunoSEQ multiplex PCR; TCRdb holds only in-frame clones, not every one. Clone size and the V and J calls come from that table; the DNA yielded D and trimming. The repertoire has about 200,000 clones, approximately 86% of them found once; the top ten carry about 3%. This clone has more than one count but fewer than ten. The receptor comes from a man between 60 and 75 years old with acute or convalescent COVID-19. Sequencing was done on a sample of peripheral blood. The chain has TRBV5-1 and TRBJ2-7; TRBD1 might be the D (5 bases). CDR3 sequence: CASTGHGSSYEQYF. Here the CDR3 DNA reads TGCGCCAGCACCGGACACGGCAGCTCCTACGAGCAGTACTTC.